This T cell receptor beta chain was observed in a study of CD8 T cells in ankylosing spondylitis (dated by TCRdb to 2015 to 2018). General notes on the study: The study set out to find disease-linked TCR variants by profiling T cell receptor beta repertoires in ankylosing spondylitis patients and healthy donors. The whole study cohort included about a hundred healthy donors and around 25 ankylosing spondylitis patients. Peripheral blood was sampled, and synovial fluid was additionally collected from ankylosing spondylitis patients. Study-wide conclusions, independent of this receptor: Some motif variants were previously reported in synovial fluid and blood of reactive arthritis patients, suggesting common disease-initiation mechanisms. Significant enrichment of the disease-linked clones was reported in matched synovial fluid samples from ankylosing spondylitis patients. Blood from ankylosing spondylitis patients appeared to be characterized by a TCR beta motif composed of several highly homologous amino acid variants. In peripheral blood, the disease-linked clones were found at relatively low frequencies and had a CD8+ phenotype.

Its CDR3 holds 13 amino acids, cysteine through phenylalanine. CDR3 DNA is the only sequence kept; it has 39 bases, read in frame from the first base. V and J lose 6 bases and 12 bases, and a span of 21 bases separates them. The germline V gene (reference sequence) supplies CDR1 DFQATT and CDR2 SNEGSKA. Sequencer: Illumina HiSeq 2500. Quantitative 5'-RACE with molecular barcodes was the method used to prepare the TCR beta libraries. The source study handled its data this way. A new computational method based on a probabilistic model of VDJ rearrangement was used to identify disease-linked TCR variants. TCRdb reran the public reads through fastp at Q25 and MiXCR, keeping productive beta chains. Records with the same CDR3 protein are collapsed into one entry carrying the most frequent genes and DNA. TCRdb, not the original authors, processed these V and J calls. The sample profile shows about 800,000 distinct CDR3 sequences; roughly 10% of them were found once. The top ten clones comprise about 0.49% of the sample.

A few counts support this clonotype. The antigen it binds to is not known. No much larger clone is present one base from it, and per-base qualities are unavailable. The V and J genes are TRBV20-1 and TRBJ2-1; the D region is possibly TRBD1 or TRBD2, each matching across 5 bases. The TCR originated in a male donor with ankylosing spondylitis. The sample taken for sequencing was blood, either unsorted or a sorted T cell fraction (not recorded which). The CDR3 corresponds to CSANRPGHRGQFF. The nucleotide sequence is TGCAGTGCAAACCGCCCAGGGCACCGGGGGCAGTTCTTC.